In its sample, the clone carrying this T cell receptor beta chain was seen a few times. Its antigen remains unknown. Library construction involved attaching unique molecular identifiers to individual cDNA molecules, which allowed quantitative, reproducible TCR counting. Via MiXCR, TCRdb re-called the RACE reads, giving one row per CDR3 protein. Among approximately 52,000 distinct CDR3 sequences listed, 9.5% to 10% were seen once. Trimming pared 5 bases from V and 3 bases from J, leaving 15 bases between. There are 15 residues in the CDR3. The data belong to a study of human T cells and chemical hapten exposure. Study-wide results and caveats: DPC sensitization did not alter TCRs above 1 in 1000 frequency. PT1 expanded TCR counts and patch test score correlated positively.

Specified time point: pre-sensitization, week 0. Treatment in this sample: therapeutic diphenylcyclopropenone sensitization with weekly scalp DPC. The authors extracted total RNA from unfractionated whole blood. The specimen was whole blood, collected in connection with sensitization to the hapten diphenylcyclopropenone (DPC). The genes are TRBV12-3 or TRBV12-4 and TRBJ2-3, with unresolved D. This receptor was obtained from a woman aged 30 to 39 with alopecia areata. Some clones in this sample may be carry-over from other donors' samples. CDR3 sequence reads: CASSGSGAGTDTQYF. The DNA for the CDR3 is TGTGCCAGCAGTGGCTCCGGCGCTGGGACAGATACGCAGTATTTT.